This entry lists 21 T cell receptor beta chains sequenced from one sample in a study of cytomegalovirus exposure and HLA in healthy donors. Both 60 Vbeta primers and 13 Jbeta primers went into the PCR. Repertoires were generated with immunoSEQ multiplex PCR, while TCRdb's copy carries only in-frame clones and drops some. The sample contains 110,000 to 150,000 clones, 65% to 85% of which appear only once. Specimen: PBMCs. Source of these receptors: a woman in her thirties or forties in good health and CMV-seropositive.

The V call is TRBV6-6, the J call TRBJ1-5; D call uncertain. This CDR3 spans 13 amino acids. Germline CDR1 is MNHNY and CDR2 is SVGAGI (reference sequence). With 0 bases removed from V and 4 bases from J, the gap between germline ends came to 4 bases. The CDR3: CASSYSRNQPQHF. The CDR3 nucleotides are TGTGCCAGCAGTTACTCGAGAAATCAGCCCCAGCATTTT.

This chain connects TRBV28 to TRBJ2-5, with 12 bases fitting TRBD2. The CDR3 spans 14 residues. Germline V lookup: CDR1 MDHEN, CDR2 SYDVKM. V shed 6 bases, J shed 5 bases, and the junction held 4 bases outside the gene matches. The CDR3 DNA is TGTGCCAGCAGCACCGGACTAGCGGGGGAGACCCAGTACTTC. Amino acid sequence: CASSTGLAGETQYF.

This clone appeared a single time. The chain joins TRBV19 to TRBJ2-3; no definite D call. CDR1 and CDR2 from the germline V gene are LNHDA and SQIVND (reference sequence). Between the trimmed V and J ends, which lost 2 bases and 2 bases, there was a span of 5 bases. The CDR3 spans 13 residues. CDR3 coding DNA: TGTGCCAGTAGTATAAAACTCACAGATACGCAGTATTTT. Residues: CASSIKLTDTQYF.

The genes are TRBV5-1 and TRBJ2-5, with 7 bases that match TRBD2. Per germline, CDR1 SGHRS and CDR2 YFSETQ. The CDR3 sequence is 15 residues long. The V gene end was trimmed by 0 bases and the J gene end by 2 bases; junction bases not matched to a gene: 4. This chain's CDR3 is CASSLAPGGQETQYF. CDR3 nucleotides: TGCGCCAGCAGCTTGGCCCCCGGGGGGCAAGAGACCCAGTACTTC.

The chain is built from TRBV5-6 and TRBJ2-1; D is unresolved. Looked up from germline, CDR1 is SGHDT and CDR2 is YYEEEE. CDR3 length: 14 residues. V lost 3 bases and J lost 1, with 8 bases in between. The CDR3: CASSYDASYNEQFF. The CDR3 DNA reads TGTGCCAGCAGCTATGATGCGTCCTACAATGAGCAGTTCTTC.

V and J are TRBV28 and TRBJ2-7; 10 nucleotides match TRBD2. CDR3 size: 18 residues. Trimming took 6 bases from V and 0 from J; bases not matched to a gene: 14. Germline V CDR1 and CDR2: MDHEN, SYDVKM. CDR3 sequence (DNA): TGTGCCAGCAGCTCAAGAGTCTTGACTAGCGGGCGCTCCTACGAGCAGTACTTC. Amino acids: CASSSRVLTSGRSYEQYF.

The chain's CDR3 is CASSSDSSYNEQFF. CDR3 DNA sequence: TGTGCCAGCAGCTCGGACAGCTCCTACAATGAGCAGTTCTTC. The gene calls are TRBV5-5 and TRBJ2-1, with a weak D call TRBD1 (6 bases). This CDR3 region has 14 residues. The germline CDR1 and CDR2 sequences are SGHKS and YYEKEE (reference sequence). V was pared by 3 bases and J by 0 bases, with 7 bases between.

The rearrangement joins TRBV5-6 to TRBJ1-5, with 7 bases matching TRBD1. The CDR3 length is 17 residues. Germline values: CDR1 SGHDT, CDR2 YYEEEE. V shed 1 base, J shed 1 base, and the junction held 8 bases outside the gene matches. The CDR3 reads CASSLLGGEMSNQPQHF. The CDR3 bases are TGTGCCAGCAGCTTGCTAGGGGGCGAAATGAGCAATCAGCCCCAGCATTTT. The full variable domain, in which reference TRBV5-6 and TRBJ1-5 provide the parts outside the CDR3, is DAGVTQSPTHLIKTRGQQVTLRCSPKSGHDTVSWYQQALGQGPQFIFQYYEEEERQRGNFPDRFSGHQFPNYSSELNVNALLLGDSALYLCASSLLGGEMSNQPQHFGDGTRLSIL.

The CDR3 here is CASSFRGQGYSNTGELFF. CDR3 DNA sequence: TGTGCCAGCAGCTTTAGGGGACAGGGGTACTCGAACACCGGGGAGCTGTTTTTT. This rearrangement joins TRBV7-2 to TRBJ2-2; TRBD1 matches at 10 bases. The germline V gene encodes CDR1 SGHTA and CDR2 FQGNSA. V lost 3 bases, J lost 0 bases, and 7 bases stayed unmatched. The CDR3 is made up of 18 amino acids.

This clone has only a few counts. V usage is TRBV5-8 and J usage is TRBJ2-7, with unresolved D. The germline V gene has CDR1 SGHTS and CDR2 YDEGEE. The germline V and J ends were trimmed by 0 bases and 0 bases, with 10 bases remaining between them. The CDR3 runs 15 residues. The CDR3 DNA reads as TGTGCCAGCAGCTTGGGTCAGGAACCCTCCTACGAGCAGTACTTC. Protein: CASSLGQEPSYEQYF.

The rearrangement links TRBV28 to TRBJ1-2, with D maybe TRBD1 (5 bases). The CDR3 is made up of 14 amino acids. Germline assignment: CDR1 MDHEN and CDR2 SYDVKM. The ends were cut back, 4 bases at V and 3 bases at J, with 12 bases in the middle. DNA for the CDR3: TGTGCCAGCAGTTCGGTGACGGGGGACTATGGCTACACCTTC. Translating it yields CASSSVTGDYGYTF.

The chain is built from TRBV2 and TRBJ2-7, with 9 nucleotides matching TRBD2. The CDR3 has 14 amino acids. The V gene's germline CDR1 is SNHLY and CDR2 FYNNEI. The V segment lost 1 base and the J segment 7 bases; nucleotides outside the gene matches: 5. The CDR3 region has the DNA TGTGCCAGCAGTGAAGGGCGGGAGGGCCGGGAGCAGTACTTC. Its translation is CASSEGREGREQYF.

The genes are TRBV27 and TRBJ2-7, with TRBD1 identical over 9 bases. CDR1 is MNHEY, CDR2 SMNVEV, per germline (reference sequence). This CDR3 region has 15 residues. Germline trimming cut 4 bases from V and 4 bases from J; bases unmatched to any gene: 8. The CDR3 region is CASSYSGTGSYEQYF. In nucleotides, the CDR3 is TGTGCCAGCAGTTACTCCGGGACAGGGTCATACGAGCAGTACTTC.

The chain carries TRBV6-5 and TRBJ2-4, with D possibly TRBD1 on 5 matching bases. CDR1 MNHEY and CDR2 SVGAGI come from the germline V gene. CDR3 size: 15 residues. With 5 bases removed from V and 0 bases from J, the gap between germline ends came to 11 bases. For the CDR3, the DNA is TGTGCCAGCAGTCTGGACAACCTAGCCAAAAACATTCAGTACTTC. Translating it yields CASSLDNLAKNIQYF.

This clone has a handful of counts. This rearrangement joins TRBV18 to TRBJ1-2; a possible D gene is TRBD1 (6 bases). Trimming took off 2 bases at V and 5 bases at J, with 18 bases between the two ends. The CDR3 covers 16 residues. Germline CDR1 is KGHSH and CDR2 is LQKENI. In nucleotides, the CDR3 is TGTGCCAGCTCACCATTACCTTGGACAGACCATTATGGCTACACCTTC. Its protein is CASSPLPWTDHYGYTF.

The CDR3 DNA sequence: TGTGCCAGCAGCCCGCAGACAGGGATGAACACTGAAGCTTTCTTT. It codes for CASSPQTGMNTEAFF. J is TRBJ1-1 and V is TRBV7-2; 7 nucleotides line up with TRBD1. Germline CDR1 and CDR2: SGHTA and FQGNSA. The CDR3 consists of 15 residues. The V and J ends lost 5 bases and 0 bases, in that order; junction bases with no gene match: 6. The whole variable domain, filled in from reference TRBV7-2 and TRBJ1-1, reads GAGVSQSPSNKVTEKGKDVELRCDPISGHTALYWYRQSLGQGLEFLIYFQGNSAPDKSGLPSDRFSAERTGGSVSTLTIQRTQQEDSAVYLCASSPQTGMNTEAFFGQGTRLTVV.

The sample holds one count of this clone. The CDR3 reads CASSVERIAGFTDTQYF. DNA of the CDR3: TGTGCCAGCAGCGTAGAGAGGATAGCGGGGTTCACAGATACGCAGTATTTT. The rearrangement joins TRBV9 to TRBJ2-3, with 8 positions matching TRBD2. The CDR3 spans 17 residues. V lost 0 bases and J lost 2; bases outside the gene matches: 8. From germline, CDR1 is SGDLS and CDR2 YYNGEE.

CDR3 residues: CASSLGQGALRGSNQPQHF. CDR3 coding DNA: TGTGCCAGCAGCTTGGGACAGGGGGCGCTTCGAGGTAGCAATCAGCCCCAGCATTTT. This rearrangement joins TRBV7-8 to TRBJ1-5; TRBD1 matches 12 bases. The CDR3 consists of 19 residues. The V segment lost 3 bases and the J segment 0 bases; nucleotides outside the gene matches: 9. The germline V gene has CDR1 SGHVS and CDR2 FQNEAQ.

The chain employs TRBV7-8 and TRBJ1-4, with D hard to call. V shed 2 bases and J shed 8 bases, with 9 bases lying between them. This CDR3 is 13 amino acids long. CDR1 and CDR2 (germline): SGHVS, FQNEAQ. The CDR3 sequence: CASSLRLREKLFF. DNA of the CDR3: TGTGCCAGCAGCTTAAGGTTGCGGGAAAAACTGTTTTTT.

The rearrangement uses TRBV19 and TRBJ2-1; 11 bases agree with TRBD2. The CDR3 runs 20 residues. Germline V lookup: CDR1 LNHDA, CDR2 SQIVND (reference sequence). Trimming at V came to 1 base and at J to 0 bases, leaving 11 bases not matched to a gene. The CDR3 coding sequence is TGTGCCAGTAGTATAGCTAGGCTAGCGGGGGGCCCAAGCTCCTACAATGAGCAGTTCTTC. Its translation: CASSIARLAGGPSSYNEQFF.

In nucleotides, the CDR3 is TGTGCCTGGAGTCCGGGAAATGAGCAGTTCTTC. This sequence encodes CAWSPGNEQFF. The chain combines TRBV30 with TRBJ2-1; D is possibly TRBD2 (5 bases). This CDR3 comprises 11 residues. Germline lookup yields CDR1 GTSNPN and CDR2 SVGIG (reference sequence). V was clipped by 2 bases and J by 7 bases, with 6 bases between them.